A selection of T cell receptor beta chains follows, all from one sample in a study of PD-L1 blockade in urothelial cancer. The method was immunoSEQ multiplex PCR; TCRdb's version includes in-frame clones alone and lacks a portion of them. The sample includes about 19,000 clones, around 86% of them seen just once. Sequenced material: PBMCs, taken around atezolizumab (anti-PD-L1) treatment. The receptors shown here come from a man in his forties or fifties with urothelial cancer. The CDR3 runs from the conserved cysteine through the conserved F or W. The order of the fields is J gene, clone size, D gene, V gene, CDR3 protein, CDR3 DNA. D genes are given only for firm matches. Rows may omit the clone size; those that give it use once, few, many or a size class.

>TRBJ2-1|NA|TRBD2|TRBV2
CASSDRLAHNEQFF
TGTGCCAGCAGTGATAGACTAGCCCACAATGAGCAGTTCTTC
>TRBJ1-2|few|NA|TRBV2
CASSEGSGPLYGYTF
TGTGCCAGCAGTGAAGGGTCAGGCCCACTCTATGGCTACACCTTC
>TRBJ2-3|NA|NA|TRBV5-1
CASSFGGTSTDTQYF
TGCGCCAGCAGCTTCGGCGGGACTAGCACAGATACGCAGTATTTT
>TRBJ2-3|NA|TRBD2|TRBV29-1
CSVGHSGGPADTQYF
TGCAGCGTTGGCCATAGCGGGGGGCCCGCAGATACGCAGTATTTT
>TRBJ2-5|NA|TRBD1|TRBV19
CASRDRGRGETQYF
TGTGCCAGTAGAGACAGGGGAAGGGGAGAGACCCAGTACTTC
>TRBJ2-5|NA|NA|TRBV6-6
CASSSSVGQTQYF
TGTGCCAGCAGTTCTAGCGTGGGGCAGACCCAGTACTTC
>TRBJ2-5|NA|TRBD2|TRBV7-8
CASSLAGRVETQYF
TGTGCCAGCAGCTTAGCCGGGAGGGTTGAGACCCAGTACTTC
>TRBJ1-5|NA|NA|TRBV5-1
CASSLAPDNNQPQHF
TGCGCCAGCAGCTTGGCCCCCGACAATAATCAGCCCCAGCATTTT
>TRBJ2-1|once|TRBD2|TRBV7-2
CASSLALSGNYNEQFF
TGTGCCAGCAGCTTAGCGTTGAGCGGGAACTACAATGAGCAGTTCTTC
>TRBJ2-2|NA|TRBD2|TRBV7-6
CASSFPLAGGLNTGELFF
TGTGCCAGCAGCTTCCCACTAGCGGGAGGGCTAAACACCGGGGAGCTGTTTTTT
>TRBJ2-1|NA|TRBD1|TRBV6-1
CASSEAPTGANNEQFF
TGTGCCAGCAGTGAAGCGCCGACAGGGGCCAACAATGAGCAGTTCTTC
>TRBJ2-3|NA|TRBD2|TRBV5-1
CASSLAGGTSGDTQYF
TGCGCCAGCAGCTTGGCCGGGGGGACCTCAGGGGATACGCAGTATTTT
>TRBJ2-3|NA|NA|TRBV6-4
CASSDGEATDTQYF
TGTGCCAGCAGTGACGGGGAGGCTACAGATACGCAGTATTTT
>TRBJ2-5|NA|NA|TRBV28
CASSPSGTRQETQYF
TGTGCCAGCAGTCCTTCAGGTACTCGCCAAGAGACCCAGTACTTC
>TRBJ1-5|NA|NA|TRBV6-1
CASSTPAGVGQPQHF
TGTGCCAGCAGTACCCCCGCGGGAGTAGGTCAGCCCCAGCATTTT
>TRBJ1-1|NA|NA|TRBV28
CASNPYLEGANTEAFF
TGTGCCAGCAATCCATACCTGGAGGGCGCGAACACTGAAGCTTTCTTT
>TRBJ2-1|NA|NA|TRBV21-1
CASVNPLAGGPFREQFF
TGTGCCAGTGTAAACCCACTAGCGGGGGGGCCTTTTCGTGAGCAGTTCTTC
>TRBJ2-1|NA|TRBD1|TRBV2
CASSHTVNRGGGNEQFF
TGTGCCAGCAGTCATACCGTCAACAGGGGTGGTGGTAATGAGCAGTTCTTC
>TRBJ1-1|NA|TRBD1|TRBV2
CANTWEGTGGREAFF
TGTGCCAACACCTGGGAGGGGACAGGGGGACGAGAAGCTTTCTTT